A selection of T cell receptor beta chains follows, all from one sample in a study of blood T cell repertoires in COVID-19. TCRdb's table, derived via immunoSEQ multiplex PCR, lists solely in-frame clones and lacks some. The sample yields about 160,000 clones, approximately 90% seen once. Sequencing was performed on peripheral blood. These receptors all come from a woman aged 60-70 years who had recovered from COVID-19. Both conserved end residues are part of each CDR3. A D gene is named only where the DNA matches it firmly. Expanded clones are given a class, and other clones once, few, many or no size at all.

abundance: once
j_gene: TRBJ2-5
v_gene: TRBV28
d_gene: TRBD2
CDR3nt: TGTGCCAGCAGTAAACTAGCGGGGGCGCAAGAGACCCAGTACTTC
CDR3aa: CASSKLAGAQETQYF

abundance: NA
j_gene: TRBJ2-1
v_gene: TRBV9
d_gene: TRBD2
CDR3nt: TGTGCCAGCAGCGTTAGCGGGGGACCTTACAATGAGCAGTTCTTC
CDR3aa: CASSVSGGPYNEQFF

abundance: NA
j_gene: TRBJ1-5
v_gene: TRBV18
d_gene: NA
CDR3nt: TGTGCCAGCTCACCGAATGGGGCAACTCAGCCCCAGCATTTT
CDR3aa: CASSPNGATQPQHF

abundance: NA
j_gene: TRBJ2-1
v_gene: TRBV12-3/TRBV12-4
d_gene: NA
CDR3nt: TGTGCCAGCAGTTTAAGAAGGAGGGATCAGTTCTTC
CDR3aa: CASSLRRRDQFF

abundance: NA
j_gene: TRBJ2-5
v_gene: TRBV7-7
d_gene: TRBD1
CDR3nt: TGTGCCAGCAGCCCACCAGGACAGGGCTGGCGAGAGACCCAGTACTTC
CDR3aa: CASSPPGQGWRETQYF

abundance: NA
j_gene: TRBJ1-2
v_gene: TRBV11-2
d_gene: NA
CDR3nt: TGTGCCAGCAGCCAAAGCTACGGGACAAGCTATGGCTACACCTTC
CDR3aa: CASSQSYGTSYGYTF

abundance: NA
j_gene: TRBJ1-5
v_gene: TRBV18
d_gene: NA
CDR3nt: TGTGCCAGCTCACCGGTCACTAGGGGGACTCAGCCCCAGCATTTT
CDR3aa: CASSPVTRGTQPQHF

abundance: NA
j_gene: TRBJ1-4
v_gene: TRBV28
d_gene: TRBD1
CDR3nt: TGTGCCAGCAGTTTATTGGCAGGGGGAGTTGAAAAACTGTTTTTT
CDR3aa: CASSLLAGGVEKLFF

abundance: NA
j_gene: TRBJ2-5
v_gene: TRBV5-1
d_gene: TRBD2
CDR3nt: TGCGCCAGCAACGTAGCGGGGGGCCAGGAGACCCAGTACTTC
CDR3aa: CASNVAGGQETQYF

abundance: NA
j_gene: TRBJ2-5
v_gene: TRBV5-6
d_gene: NA
CDR3nt: TGTGCCAGCAGCTTACAGGGCCAAGAGACCCAGTACTTC
CDR3aa: CASSLQGQETQYF

abundance: NA
j_gene: TRBJ2-3
v_gene: TRBV7-9
d_gene: TRBD2
CDR3nt: TGTGCCAGCAGCGGATGGGGACGGGGGGGAACAGATACGCAGTATTTT
CDR3aa: CASSGWGRGGTDTQYF

abundance: NA
j_gene: TRBJ2-3
v_gene: TRBV7-9
d_gene: TRBD1
CDR3nt: TGTGCCAGCAGCACGGGACAGTCGACAGATACGCAGTATTTT
CDR3aa: CASSTGQSTDTQYF

abundance: NA
j_gene: TRBJ2-6
v_gene: TRBV5-6
d_gene: NA
CDR3nt: TGTGCCAGCAGCTTGGCCCTCTCTGGGGCCAACGTCCTGACTTTC
CDR3aa: CASSLALSGANVLTF

abundance: NA
j_gene: TRBJ2-5
v_gene: TRBV18
d_gene: TRBD2
CDR3nt: TGTGCCAGCTCACCACCACTAGCGGGGGGGCTGCGAGAGACCCAGTACTTC
CDR3aa: CASSPPLAGGLRETQYF

abundance: NA
j_gene: TRBJ1-6
v_gene: TRBV4-3
d_gene: NA
CDR3nt: TGCGCCAGCAGCCCCGGGACACAATATAATTCACCCCTCCACTTT
CDR3aa: CASSPGTQYNSPLHF

abundance: NA
j_gene: TRBJ2-3
v_gene: TRBV27
d_gene: TRBD1
CDR3nt: TGTGCCAGCAGTCTTTTTCCACCTGGGGGACAGGGGAGAACAGATACGCAGTATTTT
CDR3aa: CASSLFPPGGQGRTDTQYF

abundance: NA
j_gene: TRBJ2-7
v_gene: TRBV5-3
d_gene: TRBD1
CDR3nt: TGTGCCAGAAGCGACTACCGGGACAGGTCCCTTGAGCAGTACTTC
CDR3aa: CARSDYRDRSLEQYF

abundance: once
j_gene: TRBJ2-3
v_gene: TRBV9
d_gene: NA
CDR3nt: TGTGCCAGCAGCGTAGGGCCGACCGGGGAGAATACGCAGTATTTT
CDR3aa: CASSVGPTGENTQYF

abundance: NA
j_gene: TRBJ2-1
v_gene: TRBV5-1
d_gene: TRBD2
CDR3nt: TGCGCCAGCAGCCCCGGGACTAGCGGCCGGGGGTACAATGAGCAGTTCTTC
CDR3aa: CASSPGTSGRGYNEQFF

abundance: NA
j_gene: TRBJ2-2
v_gene: TRBV2
d_gene: TRBD1
CDR3nt: TGTGCCAGCCGGACAGGGACCGGGGAGCTGTTTTTT
CDR3aa: CASRTGTGELFF

abundance: NA
j_gene: TRBJ2-7
v_gene: TRBV27
d_gene: TRBD2
CDR3nt: TGTGCCAGCAGTTTATTCGGGGGGGCAAACTACGAGCAGTACTTC
CDR3aa: CASSLFGGANYEQYF

abundance: NA
j_gene: TRBJ2-1
v_gene: TRBV28
d_gene: TRBD1
CDR3nt: TGTGCCAGCAGTTTAGCAGGGGGCAATGAGCAGTTCTTC
CDR3aa: CASSLAGGNEQFF

abundance: NA
j_gene: TRBJ1-1
v_gene: TRBV28
d_gene: TRBD1
CDR3nt: TGTGCCAGCAGCCAGGGGGGACAGAATACTCGAACAGGTGAAGCTTTCTTT
CDR3aa: CASSQGGQNTRTGEAFF

abundance: NA
j_gene: TRBJ1-5
v_gene: TRBV5-1
d_gene: NA
CDR3nt: TGCGCCAGCAGCTTGGCCGGGGGTGTTCAGCCCCAGCATTTT
CDR3aa: CASSLAGGVQPQHF

abundance: once
j_gene: TRBJ1-5
v_gene: TRBV18
d_gene: NA
CDR3nt: TGTGCCAGCTCACCGGCTCAGGGGTTCGAGCAGCCCCAGCATTTT
CDR3aa: CASSPAQGFEQPQHF

abundance: once
j_gene: TRBJ1-4
v_gene: TRBV28
d_gene: TRBD1
CDR3nt: TGTGCCAGCACCGACCCCCAGGGGGCGGTTGAAAAACTGTTTTTT
CDR3aa: CASTDPQGAVEKLFF

abundance: NA
j_gene: TRBJ1-1
v_gene: TRBV7-3
d_gene: TRBD1
CDR3nt: TGTGCCAGCAGCCCGCAGGGACAGTTAAACACTGAAGCTTTCTTT
CDR3aa: CASSPQGQLNTEAFF

abundance: NA
j_gene: TRBJ1-2
v_gene: TRBV11-3
d_gene: NA
CDR3nt: TGTGCCAGCAGCTCGGGGTGGCCGATCTATGGCTACACCTTC
CDR3aa: CASSSGWPIYGYTF

abundance: NA
j_gene: TRBJ2-7
v_gene: TRBV6-5
d_gene: TRBD1
CDR3nt: TGTGCCAGCACTACGCCGGGACAGTTAAGTTACGAGCAGTACTTC
CDR3aa: CASTTPGQLSYEQYF

abundance: NA
j_gene: TRBJ2-3
v_gene: TRBV5-1
d_gene: TRBD2
CDR3nt: TGCGCCAGCAGCTTGGGAGCGGGGGCTGAGAGCACAGATACGCAGTATTTT
CDR3aa: CASSLGAGAESTDTQYF

abundance: NA
j_gene: TRBJ1-2
v_gene: TRBV5-4
d_gene: NA
CDR3nt: TGTGCCAGCAGCTTGTTTCTAAGTACCTATGGCTACACCTTC
CDR3aa: CASSLFLSTYGYTF

abundance: NA
j_gene: TRBJ1-2
v_gene: TRBV27
d_gene: TRBD1
CDR3nt: TGTGCCAGCAGTTTCCGACAACTCGCAGGGGGCGGCGGCTACACCTTC
CDR3aa: CASSFRQLAGGGGYTF

abundance: NA
j_gene: TRBJ2-1
v_gene: TRBV7-9
d_gene: TRBD1
CDR3nt: TGTGCCAGCAGCTTGGGGACAGTGGACAATGAGCAGTTCTTC
CDR3aa: CASSLGTVDNEQFF

abundance: NA
j_gene: TRBJ2-1
v_gene: TRBV28
d_gene: TRBD2
CDR3nt: TGTGCCAGCAGTTTGCCGGGGGGGCATGAGCAGTTCTTC
CDR3aa: CASSLPGGHEQFF

abundance: NA
j_gene: TRBJ2-5
v_gene: TRBV5-6
d_gene: TRBD2
CDR3nt: TGTGCCAGCAGCCCCCGACTAGCGGGGGCCTGGTGGACCCAGTACTTC
CDR3aa: CASSPRLAGAWWTQYF

abundance: NA
j_gene: TRBJ1-1
v_gene: TRBV10-3
d_gene: NA
CDR3nt: TGTGCCATCAGTGATCTCCAGGGCTACACTGAAGCTTTCTTT
CDR3aa: CAISDLQGYTEAFF

abundance: few
j_gene: TRBJ1-3
v_gene: TRBV6-1
d_gene: NA
CDR3nt: TGTGCCAGCAGTGAACAGGGGAACGGAAACACCATATATTTT
CDR3aa: CASSEQGNGNTIYF

abundance: NA
j_gene: TRBJ2-3
v_gene: TRBV5-1
d_gene: NA
CDR3nt: TGCGCCTCCGGAGAAGTACAGGGTGTGGATACGCAGTATTTT
CDR3aa: CASGEVQGVDTQYF

abundance: NA
j_gene: TRBJ2-5
v_gene: TRBV18
d_gene: TRBD1
CDR3nt: TGTGCCAGCTCACTTACAGGGGCGTCGAGAGAGACCCAGTACTTC
CDR3aa: CASSLTGASRETQYF

abundance: NA
j_gene: TRBJ1-1
v_gene: TRBV9
d_gene: TRBD1
CDR3nt: TGTGCCAGCAGTAAAGAGGGGGCAGGTGAAGCTTTCTTT
CDR3aa: CASSKEGAGEAFF

abundance: NA
j_gene: TRBJ1-6
v_gene: TRBV5-6
d_gene: NA
CDR3nt: TGTGCCAGCAGCGTCAATAATTCACCCCTCCACTTT
CDR3aa: CASSVNNSPLHF

abundance: NA
j_gene: TRBJ2-5
v_gene: TRBV5-8
d_gene: TRBD1
CDR3nt: TGTGCCAGCAGAGTTCTACAGGGGCCTCAAGAGACCCAGTACTTC
CDR3aa: CASRVLQGPQETQYF

abundance: NA
j_gene: TRBJ2-1
v_gene: TRBV6-6
d_gene: NA
CDR3nt: TGTGCCAGCAGTTACTCGAGGCAGACCTCCTACAATGAGCAGTTCTTC
CDR3aa: CASSYSRQTSYNEQFF

abundance: NA
j_gene: TRBJ1-1
v_gene: TRBV11-1
d_gene: NA
CDR3nt: TGTGCCAGCAGCTTAGGAGGCGGTGAAGCTTTCTTT
CDR3aa: CASSLGGGEAFF

abundance: NA
j_gene: TRBJ1-1
v_gene: TRBV11-1
d_gene: NA
CDR3nt: TGTGCCAGCAGCTTAGGGACAGATACTTTGGACACTGAAGCTTTCTTT
CDR3aa: CASSLGTDTLDTEAFF

abundance: NA
j_gene: TRBJ1-5
v_gene: TRBV28
d_gene: NA
CDR3nt: TGTGCCAGCAACGTTGACAGTGCGGGCAATCAGCCCCAGCATTTT
CDR3aa: CASNVDSAGNQPQHF

abundance: NA
j_gene: TRBJ1-5
v_gene: TRBV7-8
d_gene: NA
CDR3nt: TGTGCCAGCAGCCTCACAGCTTTATCCAATCAGCCCCAGCATTTT
CDR3aa: CASSLTALSNQPQHF

abundance: NA
j_gene: TRBJ1-6
v_gene: TRBV20-1
d_gene: NA
CDR3nt: TGCAGTGCTAGTGGCAGTTATAATTCACCCCTCCACTTT
CDR3aa: CSASGSYNSPLHF

abundance: NA
j_gene: TRBJ1-2
v_gene: TRBV19
d_gene: NA
CDR3nt: TGTGCCAGTAGCTTGGACAGTTTCCCTAACTATGGCTACACCTTC
CDR3aa: CASSLDSFPNYGYTF

abundance: once
j_gene: TRBJ2-3
v_gene: TRBV5-4
d_gene: TRBD2
CDR3nt: TGTGCCAGCAGCTTGAGTAGCGGGGGGGTCGATACGCAGTATTTT
CDR3aa: CASSLSSGGVDTQYF

abundance: NA
j_gene: TRBJ1-5
v_gene: TRBV28
d_gene: NA
CDR3nt: TGTGCCAGCAGTTTATGGGGCGGGGCTCTTCAGCCCCAGCATTTT
CDR3aa: CASSLWGGALQPQHF

abundance: NA
j_gene: TRBJ1-5
v_gene: TRBV2
d_gene: TRBD1
CDR3nt: TGTGCCAGCAGTGAAGGACAGGGGTTTAGGCGCAATCAGCCCCAGCATTTT
CDR3aa: CASSEGQGFRRNQPQHF